This is a list of T cell receptor beta chains from one sample in a study of relationships among human T cell subsets. TCRdb re-called the multiplex PCR reads with MiXCR, one entry per CDR3 protein. The sample carries around 14,000 distinct CDR3 sequences, about 56% recorded once. The sequenced sample was total T cells sorted from blood. Source of these receptors: a man aged 40-50 years in good health. The CDR3 runs from the conserved cysteine through the conserved F or W. D genes are given only for firm matches. The size entry is marked missing in some rows and otherwise reads once, few, many or a size class.

D gene,clone size,J gene,V gene,CDR3 DNA,CDR3 protein
TRBD2,.,TRBJ2-3,TRBV27,TGTGCCAGCATGGGACTAGCGAAAGGCACAGATACGCAGTATTTT,CASMGLAKGTDTQYF
TRBD1,medium-sized,TRBJ1-1,TRBV20-1,TGCAGTGCTAGAGTCCCAACCGGGACAGGGGGAAACACTGAAGCTTTCTTT,CSARVPTGTGGNTEAFF
.,.,TRBJ2-7,TRBV28,TGTGCCAGCACCCGACTAGGGGCAGTCCACGAGCAGTACTTC,CASTRLGAVHEQYF
.,.,TRBJ1-2,TRBV11-3,TGTGCCAGCGGGGTCAGAAGGGATGGCTACACCTTC,CASGVRRDGYTF
TRBD1,.,TRBJ2-2,TRBV6-5,TGTGCCAGCAGCAAAGGACAGGGAGGCACCGGGGAGCTGCTTTTT,CASSKGQGGTGELLF
.,.,TRBJ2-5,TRBV28,TGTGCCAGCACCCTGGGGAGCCAAGAGACCCAGTACTTC,CASTLGSQETQYF
.,few,TRBJ2-3,TRBV10-3,TGTGCCATCAGTGGTCAGCGGAGCACAGATACGCAGTATTTT,CAISGQRSTDTQYF
TRBD1,few,TRBJ2-7,TRBV10-2,TGCGCCAGCGCAGGACAGGGCGTAGAGCAGTACTTC,CASAGQGVEQYF
.,.,TRBJ2-1,TRBV6-6,TGTGCCAGCAGTTACCCACCCAGCAATGAGCAGTTCTTC,CASSYPPSNEQFF
TRBD1,few,TRBJ2-1,TRBV11-2,TGTGCCAGCAGCCGGGACAGGGGCGCGAGCGGGGGACGGTTCTTC,CASSRDRGASGGRFF
.,few,TRBJ1-6,TRBV27,TGTGCCAGCAGTTTATTTCGGGGGGAAGGATCACCCCTCCACTTT,CASSLFRGEGSPLHF
.,few,TRBJ1-4,TRBV5-6,TGTGCCAGCAGCTTTTTCTCGCTACTGTCAACTAATGAAAAACTGTTTTTT,CASSFFSLLSTNEKLFF
.,few,TRBJ1-1,TRBV10-3,TGTGCCGGGAGGGACACCCATAACACTGAAGCTTTCTTT,CAGRDTHNTEAFF
.,.,TRBJ1-5,TRBV4-1,TGCGCCAGCAGCCAAGTCGGAAAGGGCGTTCAGCCCCAGCATTTT,CASSQVGKGVQPQHF
.,.,TRBJ2-7,TRBV6-6,TGTGCCAGCAGTTACACGACGTCGCTAGGCGAGCAGTACTTC,CASSYTTSLGEQYF
TRBD1,.,TRBJ2-1,TRBV11-3,TGTGCCAGCAGCTTAAGGGGGCTCTCCTACAATGAGCAGTTCTTC,CASSLRGLSYNEQFF
.,few,TRBJ2-2,TRBV11-3,TGTGCCAGCAGCTTAGTGATGGGGCCCACCGGGGAGCTGTTTTTT,CASSLVMGPTGELFF
.,.,TRBJ2-7,TRBV6-6,TGTGCCAGCAGCCGAGGGGCCTACGAGCAGTACTTC,CASSRGAYEQYF
.,.,TRBJ2-1,TRBV20-1,TGCAGTGCTAGAGATCTTTTGAGAGGGAACAATGAGCAGTTCTTC,CSARDLLRGNNEQFF
.,.,TRBJ1-5,TRBV4-2,TGTGCCAGCAGCCAAGACCCTTCAGGAGTTAGCAATCAGCCCCAGCATTTT,CASSQDPSGVSNQPQHF
.,few,TRBJ2-5,TRBV20-1,TGCAGTGCTAGATCTACCAGCCAAGAGACCCAGTACTTC,CSARSTSQETQYF
.,.,TRBJ1-1,TRBV25-1,TGTGCCAGCAGTGTGGGGGCCGGGGACACTGAAGCTTTCTTT,CASSVGAGDTEAFF
.,.,TRBJ1-5,TRBV5-1,TGCGCCAGCAGCTTGGAAGGGAATGGCAATCAGCCCCAGCATTTT,CASSLEGNGNQPQHF
.,few,TRBJ2-1,TRBV28,TGTGCCAGCAAGACTCCGGGGAAAGGCTCCTACAATGAGCAGTTCTTC,CASKTPGKGSYNEQFF
TRBD2,.,TRBJ2-1,TRBV7-8,TGTGCCAGCAGCGCGAGACTGGGACTAGCGGGGTATAATGAGCAGTTCTTC,CASSARLGLAGYNEQFF
TRBD1,.,TRBJ2-1,TRBV11-2,TGTGCCAGCAGCTTAGAGAGGACAGGGCGGAATGAGCAGTTCTTC,CASSLERTGRNEQFF
.,.,TRBJ1-1,TRBV21-1,TGTGCCAGCAGCAAAGCGCTTTTCGGGGGTCTGAGGGGAACTGAAGCTTTCTTT,CASSKALFGGLRGTEAFF
.,.,TRBJ2-1,TRBV28,TGTGCCAGCAGACCTGACAGGGACTACCAGTTCTTC,CASRPDRDYQFF
.,.,TRBJ1-5,TRBV23-1,TGCGCCAGCAGTCAATCGCCTACAGTGCAGGGTTGTCAGCCCCAGCATTTT,CASSQSPTVQGCQPQHF
.,once,TRBJ1-2,TRBV10-2,TGCGCCAGCAGTGAGTCGACACGAGGCGGCTACACCTTC,CASSESTRGGYTF
.,.,TRBJ1-1,TRBV6-6,TGTGCCAGCAGTCACAGTGAAGCTTTCTTT,CASSHSEAFF
.,.,TRBJ1-1,TRBV27,TGTGCCAGCAGTTTAGAGCTCAACACTGAAGCTTTCTTT,CASSLELNTEAFF
TRBD2,.,TRBJ2-1,TRBV29-1,TGCAACGTGGGACTAGCGGGACACTACAATGAGCAGTTCTTC,CNVGLAGHYNEQFF
.,.,TRBJ2-7,TRBV28,TGTGCCAGCAGTTCCACCTCCTACGAGCAGTACTTC,CASSSTSYEQYF
TRBD2,.,TRBJ2-5,TRBV11-2,TGTGCCAGCAGCTCGGGACTAGCGGAGACCCGGTACTTC,CASSSGLAETRYF
.,.,TRBJ1-1,TRBV25-1,TGTGCCAGCAGTGCGTACAGAGGAAACACTGAAGCTTTCTTT,CASSAYRGNTEAFF
TRBD2,.,TRBJ2-5,TRBV20-1,TGCAGTGCTAGTTTTGCTAGCGGGGGGCTCCAAGAGACCCAGTACTTC,CSASFASGGLQETQYF
.,few,TRBJ2-2,TRBV20-1,TGCAGTGCTAAGGCGGCGAACACCGGGGAGCTGTTTTTT,CSAKAANTGELFF
.,.,TRBJ2-7,TRBV7-9,TGTGCCAGCGCCGTCACAGGATACGAGCAGTACTTC,CASAVTGYEQYF
TRBD2,.,TRBJ2-1,TRBV27,TGTGCCAGCAGTCCCCATACTAGCGGAAACTACAATGAGCAGTTCTTC,CASSPHTSGNYNEQFF
TRBD2,once,TRBJ2-1,TRBV5-1,TGCGCCAGCAGCTTGCCCACTAGCGGGAGTCACAATGAGCAGTTCTTC,CASSLPTSGSHNEQFF
TRBD1,few,TRBJ2-7,TRBV11-2,TGTGCCAGCACCGCCCCGGGACAGGGGGCGGGGGAGCAGTACTTC,CASTAPGQGAGEQYF
TRBD1,.,TRBJ2-5,TRBV11-2,TGTGCCAGCAGCTGGGGACAGGGGCAAGAGACCCAGTACTTC,CASSWGQGQETQYF
.,few,TRBJ2-7,TRBV5-4,TGCGCCAGCAGCTTGGAAGGGGTCACCTCTAGCGAGCAGTACTTC,CASSLEGVTSSEQYF
.,.,TRBJ1-1,TRBV20-1,TGCAGTGCTACAATGAACACTGAAGCTTTCTTT,CSATMNTEAFF
TRBD1,.,TRBJ1-2,TRBV28,TGTGCCAGCAGTTTGGGGGGGACAGGCTATGGCTACACCTTC,CASSLGGTGYGYTF
.,once,TRBJ2-5,TRBV6-6,TGTGCCAGCAGTTTCTCCAAGACGTACCAAGAGACCCAGTACTTC,CASSFSKTYQETQYF
TRBD2,.,TRBJ2-3,TRBV30,TGTGCCTGGAGAGGAGCGGGGGGGGATACGCAGTATTTT,CAWRGAGGDTQYF
.,.,TRBJ1-1,TRBV28,TGTGCCAGCAGTTTCGGGCCTAACACTGAAGCTTTCTTT,CASSFGPNTEAFF